This TCR beta chain was identified during a study of blood T cell repertoires in COVID-19. TCRdb's copy holds only in-frame clones and misses some; the assay was immunoSEQ multiplex PCR. The sample carries about 51,000 clones, 75% to 90% recorded once. The CDR3 totals 16 residues. Germline values: CDR1 SNHLY, CDR2 FYNNEI. Unmatched junction bases numbered 14, after V lost 6 bases and J lost 4 bases. The source of this sequence is a man in his 60s with acute or convalescent COVID-19. The specimen sequenced was peripheral blood. This chain joins TRBV2 and TRBJ1-2, with 7 bases that match TRBD1. CDR3 in amino acids: CASRLTPLDRIYGYTF. The CDR3 DNA sequence: TGTGCCAGCAGGCTTACCCCACTGGACAGGATCTATGGCTACACCTTC.